This TCR beta chain was recovered during a study of T cells in Graves' hyperthyroidism and ophthalmopathy. This CDR3 contains 14 residues. Per germline, CDR1 LNHDA and CDR2 SQIVND (reference sequence). V was clipped by 3 bases and J by 5 bases; unmatched bases: 3. Researchers took RNA transcripts and amplified the TCR beta CDR3 regions from them. Carried out on the TCR CDR3, a first-round RT-PCR used the HTBI primer set. Via MiXCR, TCRdb re-called the multiplex PCR reads, giving one row per CDR3 protein. The sample yields about 690,000 distinct CDR3 sequences, 17% seen once. The rearrangement joins TRBV19 to TRBJ1-4; TRBD1 agrees at 7 bases. This TCR came from a man aged 45-60 years with Graves' hyperthyroidism. Sequenced input: blood. The CDR3 nucleotides are TGTGCCAGTAGTATGGGACAGAGCAATGAAAAACTGTTTTTT. It encodes CASSMGQSNEKLFF.